The T cell receptor beta chain under discussion was sequenced for a study of spatial heterogeneity in lung cancer. At the level of the study: The average appearance count of each unique TCR and UMI combination in raw reads was more than 9.5.

By frequency in the sample, this clonotype is medium-sized. What it binds is unknown. Sample time point: sample taken at primary tumor resection. Study-level results: Tumor TCRs that were ubiquitous and expanded showed up in blood more at resection than follow-up.

Every TCR cDNA molecule bore a unique molecular identifier. TCRdb redid the calling of the 5' RACE reads with MiXCR, one entry per CDR3 protein. This table holds 9,500 to 12,000 distinct CDR3 sequences, under 6.5% found once. The sequenced sample was PBMCs, obtained at surgery. This TCR was sampled from a male donor with early-stage non-small cell lung cancer.

The CDR3 bases are TGTGCCAGCAGGCGACAGGCTTACTCCTACGAGCAGTACTTC. This codes for CASRRQAYSYEQYF. V is TRBV6-2 or TRBV6-3 and J is TRBJ2-7, with D possibly being TRBD1 (6 bases). The CDR3 extends over 14 amino acids. V was pared by 6 bases and J by 0 bases, with 12 bases between. Per the germline V gene, CDR1 is MNHEY and CDR2 is SVGEGT.